This T cell receptor (beta chain) comes out of a study of molecular identifiers for immune sequencing clone quantification (dated by TCRdb to about 2018). Regarding the research as a whole: In a replicate experiment, RNA from roughly 20,000 or 100,000 naive CD8 T cells was split into five aliquots, four of which were sequenced. CD8 T cells were used in a methods study to benchmark molecular-identifier clustering-based TCR repertoire sequencing (MIDCIRS) and TCR RNA copy counting. What the work shows at the level of the full study, not this receptor alone: The naive libraries included spiked-in Jurkat TCR RNA (roughly eleven copies' worth), and this Jurkat TCR RNA is not part of the donor repertoire. Modeling indicated roughly 3.2 TCR RNA copies recovered per cell, compared with 9 to 10 by digital PCR, which implies a capture efficiency of 25% to 35%. In CMV-specific effector cells, clones with more than 20 RNA copies contained over 97% of molecules, whereas in naive cells such clones contained under 1% of molecules. Spiked-in Jurkat TCR RNA equal to a single cell's worth was reported to be detectable even within one million naive CD8 T cells. Without barcode sub-clustering, chimeric consensus sequences inflated TCR diversity; chimeras reached as high as 47%. Highly expanded clone sizes could be underestimated if identical TCR molecules share a barcode.

Libraries of naive CD8 T cells were built from anywhere between roughly 20,000 and 1,100,000 sorted cells, with 10%, 30% or 50% of the purified RNA used. Naive CD8 T cells, defined as CD8+CD4-CCR7+CD45RA+, were FACS-sorted into RLT Plus buffer on a BD FACSAria II. Roughly ten TCR copies' worth of Jurkat RNA were spiked into roughly 20,000-1,000,000 naive CD8 T cell samples to test detection sensitivity. CD8 T cells were enriched using RosetteSep CD8+ T Cell Enrichment Cocktail and Ficoll-Paque, and the enriched cells then underwent ACK red cell lysis. Library method: PCR. Sequenced using a NextSeq 500. Bulk TCR libraries were prepared as previously described, using TCR primers listed in Table S5. Purification of total RNA was performed with the Qiagen AllPrep DNA/RNA kit. Before analysis, reads from multiple sequencing runs of one library were combined. The authors' analysis ran thus. Reads were retained only if an exact TCR constant sequence was present, and the retained reads were trimmed to 150 nt and grouped according to their 12-nt molecular barcodes. Reads within each barcode group were sub-clustered using a 15% Levenshtein threshold, and quality-weighted consensus sequences were constructed for each RNA molecule. Non-functional sequences were removed, as were lower-count sequences one edit away from another. Barcode sub-clusters with fewer than 20% of the maximum read count were removed, based on fitting two negative binomial distributions. Through fastp at Q25 and MiXCR, TCRdb rebuilt clones from the public reads, retaining in-frame beta chains. One record per CDR3 amino acid sequence lists the most common genes and DNA. These V and J calls derive from TCRdb rather than the authors' analysis. The sample includes hundreds of thousands of distinct CDR3 sequences, with over 25% observed a single time. The top ten hold about 0.73% of the sample.

For this clonotype: The antigen it recognizes is unknown. A much more abundant neighbour one base away suggests this may be a read error.

This sequence was found in a human donor in good health. Some libraries in this study had Jurkat cell RNA spiked in. The sequenced material came from naive CD8+ T cells from blood, with Jurkat cell RNA spiked in. The cell subset or site label here, explained by the study, means: FACS-sorted CD8+CD4-CCR7+CD45RA+ naive T cells.

CDR3 region: CASKVSEKLFF. The nucleotide sequence is given as TGTGCCAGTAAAGTTAGTGAAAAACTGTTTTTT. The V and J segments used are TRBV19 and TRBJ1-4; the D gene is unclear. Reading from cysteine to phenylalanine, the CDR3 counts 11 amino acids. The read is trimmed to its CDR3 DNA, 33 bases read in frame from base 1. Based on the germline V gene (reference sequence), the CDR1 and CDR2 sequences are LNHDA and SQIVND. V is cut by 7 bases and J by 7 bases, and the space between the germline ends is 7 bases. Joined to the reference TRBV19 and TRBJ1-4 proteins, this CDR3 gives the full variable domain: DGGITQSPKYLFRKEGQNVTLSCEQNLNHDAMYWYRQDPGQGLRLIYYSQIVNDFQKGDIAEGYSVSREKKESFPLTVTSAQKNPTAFYLCASKVSEKLFFGSGTQLSVL.